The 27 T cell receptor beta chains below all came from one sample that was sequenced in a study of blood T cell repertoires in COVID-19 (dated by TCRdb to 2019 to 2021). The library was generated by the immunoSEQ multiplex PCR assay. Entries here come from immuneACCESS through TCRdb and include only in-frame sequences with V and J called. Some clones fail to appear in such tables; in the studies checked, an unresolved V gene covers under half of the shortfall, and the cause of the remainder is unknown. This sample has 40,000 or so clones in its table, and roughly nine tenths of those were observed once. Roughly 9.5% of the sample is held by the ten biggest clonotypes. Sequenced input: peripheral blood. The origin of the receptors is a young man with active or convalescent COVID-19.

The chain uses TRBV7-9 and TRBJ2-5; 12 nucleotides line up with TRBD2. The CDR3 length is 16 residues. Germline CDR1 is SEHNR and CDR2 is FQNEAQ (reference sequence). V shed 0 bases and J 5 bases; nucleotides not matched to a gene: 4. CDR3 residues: CASSLAASGGVETQYF. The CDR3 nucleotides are TGTGCCAGCAGCTTAGCGGCTAGCGGGGGGGTTGAGACCCAGTACTTC.

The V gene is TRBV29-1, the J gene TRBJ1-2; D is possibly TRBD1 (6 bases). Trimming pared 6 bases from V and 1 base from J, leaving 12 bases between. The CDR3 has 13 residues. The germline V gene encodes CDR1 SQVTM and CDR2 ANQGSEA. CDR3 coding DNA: TGCAGCGTCCTGGACAGCCTTAACTATGGCTACACCTTC. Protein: CSVLDSLNYGYTF.

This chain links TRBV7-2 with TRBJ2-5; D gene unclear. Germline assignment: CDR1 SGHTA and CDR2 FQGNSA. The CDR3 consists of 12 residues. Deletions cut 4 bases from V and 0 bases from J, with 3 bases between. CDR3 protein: CASSSYQETQYF. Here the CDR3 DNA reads TGTGCCAGCAGCTCGTACCAAGAGACCCAGTACTTC.

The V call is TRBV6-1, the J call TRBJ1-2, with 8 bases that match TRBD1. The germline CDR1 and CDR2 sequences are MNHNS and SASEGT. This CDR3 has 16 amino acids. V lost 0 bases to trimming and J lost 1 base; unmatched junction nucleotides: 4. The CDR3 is CASSEAMDRVNYGYTF. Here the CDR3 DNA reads TGTGCCAGCAGTGAAGCCATGGACAGGGTTAACTATGGCTACACCTTC.

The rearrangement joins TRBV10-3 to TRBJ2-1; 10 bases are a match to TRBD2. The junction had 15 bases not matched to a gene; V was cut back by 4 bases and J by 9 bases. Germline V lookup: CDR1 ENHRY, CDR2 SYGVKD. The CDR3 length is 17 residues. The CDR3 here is CAISGKTGAGGRGEQFF. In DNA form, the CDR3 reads TGTGCCATCAGTGGCAAAACGGGAGCGGGAGGGCGAGGTGAGCAGTTCTTC.

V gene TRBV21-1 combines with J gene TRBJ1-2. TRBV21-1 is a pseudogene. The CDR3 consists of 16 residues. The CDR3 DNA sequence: TGTGCCAGCAGCAGCGGGGCCGATCTTACTAACTATGGCTACACCTTC. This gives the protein CASSSGADLTNYGYTF.

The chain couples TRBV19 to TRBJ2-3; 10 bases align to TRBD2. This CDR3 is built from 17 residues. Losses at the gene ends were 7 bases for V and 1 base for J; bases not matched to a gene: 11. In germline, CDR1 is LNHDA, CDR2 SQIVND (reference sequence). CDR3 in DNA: TGTGCCAGTACCTCCAGAGAAACTAGCGGGGGCACAGATACGCAGTATTTT. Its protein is CASTSRETSGGTDTQYF. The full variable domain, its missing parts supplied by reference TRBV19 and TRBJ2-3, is DGGITQSPKYLFRKEGQNVTLSCEQNLNHDAMYWYRQDPGQGLRLIYYSQIVNDFQKGDIAEGYSVSREKKESFPLTVTSAQKNPTAFYLCASTSRETSGGTDTQYFGPGTRLTVL.

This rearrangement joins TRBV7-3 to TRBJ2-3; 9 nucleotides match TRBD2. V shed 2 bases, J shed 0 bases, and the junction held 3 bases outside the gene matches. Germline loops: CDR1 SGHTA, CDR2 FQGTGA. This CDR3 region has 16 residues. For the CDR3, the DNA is TGTGCCAGCAGCTTAGGGCTAGCGGGGAGCACAGATACGCAGTATTTT. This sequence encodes CASSLGLAGSTDTQYF.

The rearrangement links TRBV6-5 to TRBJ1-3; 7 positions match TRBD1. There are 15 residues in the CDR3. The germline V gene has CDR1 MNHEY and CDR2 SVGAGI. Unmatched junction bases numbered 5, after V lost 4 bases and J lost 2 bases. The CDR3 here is CASSSTQGTGNTIYF. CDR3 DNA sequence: TGTGCCAGCAGTTCCACACAGGGGACTGGAAACACCATATATTTT.

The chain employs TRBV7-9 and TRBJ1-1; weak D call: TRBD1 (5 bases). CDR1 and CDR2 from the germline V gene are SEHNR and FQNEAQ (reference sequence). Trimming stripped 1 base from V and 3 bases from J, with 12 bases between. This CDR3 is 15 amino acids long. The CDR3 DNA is TGTGCCAGCAGCTTAGGAAGGGGAATAGACACTGAAGCTTTCTTT. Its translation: CASSLGRGIDTEAFF.

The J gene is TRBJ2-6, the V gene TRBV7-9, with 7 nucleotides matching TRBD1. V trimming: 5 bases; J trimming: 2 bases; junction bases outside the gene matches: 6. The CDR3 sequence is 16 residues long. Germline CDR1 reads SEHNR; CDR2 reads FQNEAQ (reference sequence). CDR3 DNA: TGTGCCAGCAGCAATTTGGACAGGACTGGGGCCAACGTCCTGACTTTC. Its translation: CASSNLDRTGANVLTF.

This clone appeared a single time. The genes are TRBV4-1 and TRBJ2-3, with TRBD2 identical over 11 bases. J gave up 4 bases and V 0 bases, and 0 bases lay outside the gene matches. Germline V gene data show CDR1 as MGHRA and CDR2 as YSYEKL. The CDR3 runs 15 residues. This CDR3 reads CASSQEGLAADTQYF. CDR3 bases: TGCGCCAGCAGCCAAGAGGGACTAGCGGCAGATACGCAGTATTTT.

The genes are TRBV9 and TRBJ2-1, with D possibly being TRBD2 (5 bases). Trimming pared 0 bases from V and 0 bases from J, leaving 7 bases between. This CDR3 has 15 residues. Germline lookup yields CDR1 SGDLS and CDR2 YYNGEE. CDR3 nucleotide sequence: TGTGCCAGCAGCGTAGATAGCGACTCCTACAATGAGCAGTTCTTC. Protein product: CASSVDSDSYNEQFF.

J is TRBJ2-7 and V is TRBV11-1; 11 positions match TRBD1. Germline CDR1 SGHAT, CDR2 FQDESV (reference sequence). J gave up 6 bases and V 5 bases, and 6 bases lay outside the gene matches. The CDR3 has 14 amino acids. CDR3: CASSVRDRGSEQYV. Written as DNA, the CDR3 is TGTGCCAGCAGCGTCCGGGACAGGGGGTCCGAGCAGTACGTC.

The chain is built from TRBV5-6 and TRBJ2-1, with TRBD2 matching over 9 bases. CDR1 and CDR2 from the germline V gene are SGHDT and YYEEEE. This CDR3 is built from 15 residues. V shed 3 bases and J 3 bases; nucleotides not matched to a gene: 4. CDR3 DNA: TGTGCCAGCAGCTGGCTAGCGGGACTCTACAATGAGCAGTTCTTC. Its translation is CASSWLAGLYNEQFF.

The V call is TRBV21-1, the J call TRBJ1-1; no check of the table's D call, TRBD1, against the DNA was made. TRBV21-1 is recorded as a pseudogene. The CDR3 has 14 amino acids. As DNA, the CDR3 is TGTGCCAGCAGCAGGACTACAGGGGAAACTGAAGCTTTCTTT. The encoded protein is CASSRTTGETEAFF.

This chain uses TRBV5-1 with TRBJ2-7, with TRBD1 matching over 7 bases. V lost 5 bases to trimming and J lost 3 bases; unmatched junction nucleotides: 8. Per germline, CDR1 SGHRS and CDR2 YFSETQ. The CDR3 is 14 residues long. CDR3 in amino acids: CASSPPGQSYEQYF. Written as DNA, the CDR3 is TGCGCCAGCAGTCCACCGGGACAGAGCTACGAGCAGTACTTC. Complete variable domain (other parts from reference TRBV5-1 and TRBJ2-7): KAGVTQTPRYLIKTRGQQVTLSCSPISGHRSVSWYQQTPGQGLQFLFEYFSETQRNKGNFPGRFSGRQFSNSRSEMNVSTLELGDSALYLCASSPPGQSYEQYFGPGTRLTVT.

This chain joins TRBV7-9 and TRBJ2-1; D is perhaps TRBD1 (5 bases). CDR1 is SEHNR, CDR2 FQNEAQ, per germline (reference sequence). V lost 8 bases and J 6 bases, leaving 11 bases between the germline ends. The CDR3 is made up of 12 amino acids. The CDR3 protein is CASLTGANEQFF. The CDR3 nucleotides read TGTGCCAGCCTGACTGGGGCCAATGAGCAGTTCTTC.

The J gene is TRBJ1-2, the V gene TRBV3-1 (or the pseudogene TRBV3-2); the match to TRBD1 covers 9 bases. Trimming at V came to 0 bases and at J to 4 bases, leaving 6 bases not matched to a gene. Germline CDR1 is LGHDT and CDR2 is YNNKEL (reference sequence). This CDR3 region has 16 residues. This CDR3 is CASSQDNRGRGYGYTF. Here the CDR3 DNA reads TGTGCCAGCAGCCAAGATAACAGGGGGCGCGGCTATGGCTACACCTTC.

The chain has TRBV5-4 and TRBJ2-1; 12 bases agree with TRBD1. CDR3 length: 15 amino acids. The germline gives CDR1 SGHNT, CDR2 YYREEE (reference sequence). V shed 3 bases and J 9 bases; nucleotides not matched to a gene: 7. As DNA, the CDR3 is TGTGCCAGCAGCTCACCGGGACAGGGGGCGCGTGAGCAGTTCTTC. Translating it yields CASSSPGQGAREQFF.

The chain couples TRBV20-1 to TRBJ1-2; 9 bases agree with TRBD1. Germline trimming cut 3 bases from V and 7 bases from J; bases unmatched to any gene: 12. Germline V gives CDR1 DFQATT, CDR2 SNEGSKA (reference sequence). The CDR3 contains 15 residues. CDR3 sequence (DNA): TGCAGTGCTAGTGGGGGCCGGGACAGGGCCCGTGGCTACACCTTC. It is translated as CSASGGRDRARGYTF.

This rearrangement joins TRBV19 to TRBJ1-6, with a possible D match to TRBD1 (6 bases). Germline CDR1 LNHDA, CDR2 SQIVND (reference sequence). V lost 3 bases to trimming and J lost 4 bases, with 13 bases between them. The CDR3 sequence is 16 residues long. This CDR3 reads CASSMRQGSYNSPLHF. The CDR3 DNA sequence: TGTGCCAGTAGTATGCGGCAGGGGAGTTATAATTCACCCCTCCACTTT.

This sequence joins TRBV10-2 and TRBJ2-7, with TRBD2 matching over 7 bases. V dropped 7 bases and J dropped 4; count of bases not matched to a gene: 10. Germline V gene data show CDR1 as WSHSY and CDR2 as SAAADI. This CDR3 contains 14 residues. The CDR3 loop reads CASTSGGSGYEQYV. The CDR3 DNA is TGCGCCAGCACGTCGGGCGGGAGTGGGTACGAGCAGTACGTC.

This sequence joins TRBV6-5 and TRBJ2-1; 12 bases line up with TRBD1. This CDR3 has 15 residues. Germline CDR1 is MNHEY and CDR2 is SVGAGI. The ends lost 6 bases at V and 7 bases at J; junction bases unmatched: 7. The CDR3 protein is CASSGGQGAGNEQFF. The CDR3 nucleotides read TGTGCCAGCAGCGGGGGACAGGGGGCCGGGAATGAGCAGTTCTTC.

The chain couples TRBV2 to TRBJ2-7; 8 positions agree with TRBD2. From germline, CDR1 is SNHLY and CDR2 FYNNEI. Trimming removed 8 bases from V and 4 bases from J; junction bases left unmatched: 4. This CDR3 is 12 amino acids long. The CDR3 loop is CASGRGEYEQYF. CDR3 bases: TGTGCCAGCGGGCGGGGGGAGTACGAGCAGTACTTC.

Here the CDR3 DNA reads TGTGCCAGTAGTAGGACAGGGGACAATGAGCAGTTCTTC. It codes for CASSRTGDNEQFF. This chain connects TRBV19 to TRBJ2-1, with 9 positions matching TRBD1. Germline V gene sequence: CDR1 LNHDA, CDR2 SQIVND (reference sequence). There are 13 residues in the CDR3. V shed 4 bases, J shed 5 bases, and the junction held 0 bases outside the gene matches.

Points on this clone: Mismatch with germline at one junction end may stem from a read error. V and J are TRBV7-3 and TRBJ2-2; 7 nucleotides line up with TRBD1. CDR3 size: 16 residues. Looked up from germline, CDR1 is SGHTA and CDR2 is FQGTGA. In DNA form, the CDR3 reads TGTGCCAGCAGCCTAACGGGACAGCCGAACACCGGGGAGCTGTTTTTT. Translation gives CASSLTGQPNTGELFF.